The clone carrying this TCR beta chain has a count of ten or more. The source of the sample is a study of T-cell reconstitution after alpha-beta-depleted transplantation in children. Unique molecular identifiers were used in preparing the TCRbeta library. TCRdb passed the PCR reads through MiXCR, listing each CDR3 protein once. The sample records approximately 300,000 distinct CDR3 sequences, roughly 12% being singletons. J gave up 3 bases and V 5 bases, and 4 bases lay outside the gene matches. The germline gives CDR1 MDHEN, CDR2 SYDVKM. This CDR3 comprises 14 residues. This chain uses TRBV28 with TRBJ1-1; 9 bases are shared with TRBD1. This clonotype originated in a male patient between 2 and 10 years old who had a stem cell transplant for chronic granulomatous disease, so the T cells may come from the graft donor. Here the sequenced sample was peripheral blood, taken 180 days after TCRalphabeta/CD19-depleted stem cell transplant. CDR3 protein: CASSPGTGYTEAFF. The CDR3 bases are TGTGCCAGCAGTCCCGGGACAGGGTACACTGAAGCTTTCTTT.